The clone carrying this T cell receptor beta chain has more than one count but fewer than ten. Its antigen is not known. These data originate in a study of beta chain features in type 1 diabetes. Study outcomes and limitations: TCRB CDR3s were moderately but significantly shorter in Type 1 diabetes patients in all four CD4+ subsets.

CDR3 length: 15 amino acids. Germline CDR1 SGHRS, CDR2 YFSETQ. The V gene lost 7 bases and the J gene lost 1 base, with 15 bases spanning the gap. Isolated RNA was reverse transcribed in full, so expressed TCRB transcripts were sequenced. The method was immunoSEQ multiplex PCR; TCRdb's version includes in-frame clones alone and lacks a portion of them. The table includes 250,000 or so clones, less than 35% detected once. J is TRBJ2-1 and V is TRBV5-1, with D uncertain. The clonotype was recovered from a man aged 25-45 years in good health. Sample: central memory CD4+ T cells from blood. CDR3 in DNA: TGCGCCAGCCAGATTTTGGGTCAATCCTACAATGAGCAGTTCTTC. Protein: CASQILGQSYNEQFF.